This T cell receptor beta chain was sequenced during a study of radiation and T cells in renal cell carcinoma. The wider study: Nephrectomy followed 15 Gy stereotactic body radiation by 4 weeks.

Time point here: baseline pretreatment blood. The treatment here: 15 Gy SBRT to primary tumor, nephrectomy 4 weeks later. Serial blood draws occurred at baseline and 2 and 4 weeks post-SBRT. The patient's renal cell carcinoma had clear cell pathology. Of note for this clone: The antigen is undetermined.

This table comes from immunoSEQ multiplex PCR, and its TCRdb copy is limited to in-frame clones, with some not included. The sample lists some 150,000 clones, about 88% occurring once. Study-level results: In blood, top tumor clones expanded by 2 weeks, shrinking by 4.

The germline gives CDR1 KGHSH, CDR2 LQKENI. Trimming pared 3 bases from V and 0 bases from J, leaving 14 bases between. The CDR3 totals 17 residues. The sample consisted of blood, taken from a patient whose treatment included radiotherapy and nephrectomy. This chain links TRBV18 with TRBJ1-4; D perhaps matches TRBD1 (5 bases). This TCR derives from a woman aged 45 to 65 with renal cell carcinoma. DNA for the CDR3: TGTGCCAGCTCACCGTTCTGGGGGGGATCAACTAATGAAAAACTGTTTTTT. Its translation is CASSPFWGGSTNEKLFF.